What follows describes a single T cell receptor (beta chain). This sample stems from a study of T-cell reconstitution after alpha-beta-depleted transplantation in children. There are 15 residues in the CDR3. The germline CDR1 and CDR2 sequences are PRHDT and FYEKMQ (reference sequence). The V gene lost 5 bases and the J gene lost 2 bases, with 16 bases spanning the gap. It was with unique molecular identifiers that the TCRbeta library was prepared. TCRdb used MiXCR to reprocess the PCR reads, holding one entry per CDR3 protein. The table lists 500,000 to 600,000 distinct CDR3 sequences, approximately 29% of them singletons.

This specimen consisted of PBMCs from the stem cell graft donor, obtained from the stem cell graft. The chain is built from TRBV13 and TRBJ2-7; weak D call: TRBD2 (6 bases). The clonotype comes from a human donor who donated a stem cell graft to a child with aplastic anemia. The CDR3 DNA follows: TGTGCCAGCAGCCCGTCGGTTGGAGGGGCCTACGAGCAGTACTTC. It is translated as CASSPSVGGAYEQYF.